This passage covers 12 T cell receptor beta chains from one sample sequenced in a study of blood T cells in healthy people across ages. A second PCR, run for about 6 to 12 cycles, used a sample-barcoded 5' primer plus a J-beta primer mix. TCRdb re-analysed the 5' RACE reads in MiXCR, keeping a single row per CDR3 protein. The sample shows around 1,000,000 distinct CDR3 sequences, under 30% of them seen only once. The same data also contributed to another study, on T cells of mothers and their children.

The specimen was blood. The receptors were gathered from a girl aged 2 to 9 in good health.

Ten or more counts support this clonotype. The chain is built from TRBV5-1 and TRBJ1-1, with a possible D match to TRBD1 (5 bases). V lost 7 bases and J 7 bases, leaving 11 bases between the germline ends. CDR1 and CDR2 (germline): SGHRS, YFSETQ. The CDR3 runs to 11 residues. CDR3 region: CASGRGVEAFF. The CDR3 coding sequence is TGCGCCAGCGGTCGGGGGGTTGAAGCTTTCTTT. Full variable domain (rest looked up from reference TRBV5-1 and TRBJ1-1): KAGVTQTPRYLIKTRGQQVTLSCSPISGHRSVSWYQQTPGQGLQFLFEYFSETQRNKGNFPGRFSGRQFSNSRSEMNVSTLELGDSALYLCASGRGVEAFFGQGTRLTVV.

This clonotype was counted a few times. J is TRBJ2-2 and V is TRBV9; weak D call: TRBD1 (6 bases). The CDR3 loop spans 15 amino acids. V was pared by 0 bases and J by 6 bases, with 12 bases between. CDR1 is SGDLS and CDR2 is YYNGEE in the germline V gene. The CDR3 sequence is CASSVEGRGSGELFF. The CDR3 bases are TGTGCCAGCAGCGTAGAAGGCAGGGGATCCGGGGAGCTGTTTTTT. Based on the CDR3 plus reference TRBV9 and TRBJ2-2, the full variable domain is DSGVTQTPKHLITATGQRVTLRCSPRSGDLSVYWYQQSLDQGLQFLIQYYNGEERAKGNILERFSAQQFPDLHSELNLSSLELGDSALYFCASSVEGRGSGELFFGEGSRLTVL.

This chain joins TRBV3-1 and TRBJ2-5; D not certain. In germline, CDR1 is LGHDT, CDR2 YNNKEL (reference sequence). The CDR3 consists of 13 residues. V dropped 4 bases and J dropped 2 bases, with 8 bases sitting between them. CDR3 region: CASSPKHQETQYF. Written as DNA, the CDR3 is TGTGCCAGCAGCCCCAAGCATCAAGAGACCCAGTACTTC.

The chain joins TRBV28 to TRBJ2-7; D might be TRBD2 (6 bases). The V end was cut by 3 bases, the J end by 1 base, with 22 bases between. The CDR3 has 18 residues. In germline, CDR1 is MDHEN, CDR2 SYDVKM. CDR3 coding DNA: TGTGCCAGCAGTTTTGTGACAGTCTTATCGGGAGAGTCCTACGAGCAGTACTTC. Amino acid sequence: CASSFVTVLSGESYEQYF. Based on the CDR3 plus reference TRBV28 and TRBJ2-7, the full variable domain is DVKVTQSSRYLVKRTGEKVFLECVQDMDHENMFWYRQDPGLGLRLIYFSYDVKMKEKGDIPEGYSVSREKKERFSLILESASTNQTSMYLCASSFVTVLSGESYEQYFGPGTRLTVT.

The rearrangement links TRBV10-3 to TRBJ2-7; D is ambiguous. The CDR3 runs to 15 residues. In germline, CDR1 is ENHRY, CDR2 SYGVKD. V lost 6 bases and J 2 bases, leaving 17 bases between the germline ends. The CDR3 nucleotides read TGTGCCATCAGCGACCTACTGGGCTTGCCCTACGAGCAGTACTTC. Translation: CAISDLLGLPYEQYF.

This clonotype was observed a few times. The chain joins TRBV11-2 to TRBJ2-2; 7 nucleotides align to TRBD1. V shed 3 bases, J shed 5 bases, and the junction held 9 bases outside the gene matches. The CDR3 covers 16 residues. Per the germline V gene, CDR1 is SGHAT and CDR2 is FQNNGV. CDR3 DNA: TGTGCCAGCAGCTTCCGACAGGGCCTACTTACCGGGGAGCTGTTTTTT. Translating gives CASSFRQGLLTGELFF.

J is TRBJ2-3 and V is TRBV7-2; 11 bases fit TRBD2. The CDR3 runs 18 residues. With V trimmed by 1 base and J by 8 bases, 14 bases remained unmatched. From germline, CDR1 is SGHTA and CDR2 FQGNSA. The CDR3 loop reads CASSLERASGGSRGTQYF. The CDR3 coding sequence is TGTGCCAGCAGCTTAGAGAGGGCTAGCGGGGGGTCTAGGGGTACGCAGTATTTT.

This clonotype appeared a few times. CDR3 nucleotides: TGCGCCAGCAGCCAGGGACCGGGACAAGGGGACGAGCAGTACTTC. The encoded protein is CASSQGPGQGDEQYF. The chain uses TRBV4-3 and TRBJ2-7; D is possibly TRBD1 (6 bases). Germline-derived CDR1 and CDR2 are LGHNA and YSLEER. V lost 3 bases and J lost 5, with 17 bases in between. CDR3 length: 15 amino acids.

The CDR3 here is CSVEVGWSSYNEQFF. As DNA, the CDR3 is TGCAGCGTTGAAGTTGGTTGGAGCTCCTACAATGAGCAGTTCTTC. The chain joins TRBV29-1 to TRBJ2-1, with D hard to call. The germline V gene has CDR1 SQVTM and CDR2 ANQGSEA. Trimming removed 1 base from V and 0 bases from J, with 10 bases in between. The CDR3 has 15 residues.

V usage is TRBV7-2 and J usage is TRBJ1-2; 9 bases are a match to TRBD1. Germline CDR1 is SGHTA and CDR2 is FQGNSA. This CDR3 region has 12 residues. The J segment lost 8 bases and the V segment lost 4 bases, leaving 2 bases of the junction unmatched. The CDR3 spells CASSWDREGYTF. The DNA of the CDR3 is TGTGCCAGCAGCTGGGACAGGGAGGGCTACACCTTC.

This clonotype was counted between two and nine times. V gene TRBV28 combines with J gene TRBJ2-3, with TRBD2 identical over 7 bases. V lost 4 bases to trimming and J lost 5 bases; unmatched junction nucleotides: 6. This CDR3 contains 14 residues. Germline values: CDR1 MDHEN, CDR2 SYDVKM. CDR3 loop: CASSYRGLQDTQYF. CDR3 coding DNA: TGTGCCAGCAGTTACCGGGGACTACAAGATACGCAGTATTTT.

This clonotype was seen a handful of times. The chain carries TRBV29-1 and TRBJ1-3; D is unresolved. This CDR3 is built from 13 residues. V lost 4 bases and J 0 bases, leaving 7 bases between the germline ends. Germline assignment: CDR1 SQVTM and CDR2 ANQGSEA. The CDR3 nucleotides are TGCAGCGTTGTATGGGGCTCTGGAAACACCATATATTTT. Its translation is CSVVWGSGNTIYF.